The 17 T cell receptor beta chains given below trace back to one sample, sequenced in a study of blood T cell repertoires in COVID-19. The data were produced by immunoSEQ multiplex PCR, yet TCRdb's version contains in-frame clones alone and is incomplete. The table records about 340,000 clones, about nine tenths of them present only once. The sample was peripheral blood. These receptors all stem from a woman between 65 and 79 years old with COVID-19, enrolled during active disease.

As regards this clone: The junction departs from germline at one end; a sequencing error may be responsible. V usage is TRBV9 and J usage is TRBJ1-2, with a tentative D call TRBD1 (5 bases). From germline, CDR1 is SGDLS and CDR2 YYNGEE. The CDR3 runs 14 residues. CDR3 coding DNA: TGTGCCAGCAGCTTCAGACCCGACAGCTATGGCTGCACCTTC. Translating gives CASSFRPDSYGCTF. Based on the CDR3 plus reference TRBV9 and TRBJ1-2, the full variable domain is DSGVTQTPKHLITATGQRVTLRCSPRSGDLSVYWYQQSLDQGLQFLIQYYNGEERAKGNILERFSAQQFPDLHSELNLSSLELGDSALYFCASSFRPDSYGCTFGSGTRLTVV.

The rearrangement joins TRBV7-2 to TRBJ2-1; 10 bases are a match to TRBD2. CDR1 is SGHTA, CDR2 FQGNSA, per germline. CDR3 size: 15 residues. Trimming removed 4 bases from V and 4 bases from J; junction bases left unmatched: 4. The CDR3, as DNA: TGTGCCAGCAGCTACACTAGCGGGGCTTACAATGAGCAGTTCTTC. Protein product: CASSYTSGAYNEQFF.

This chain uses TRBV21-1 with TRBJ2-7; the D call in the table, TRBD2, was not verified against the DNA. TRBV21-1 is designated a pseudogene. CDR3 length: 12 residues. The CDR3 nucleotides are TGTGCCAGGAGCTACCCCGGGGAGGAGCAGTACTTC. Residues: CARSYPGEEQYF.

This clone has just a few counts. This rearrangement joins TRBV7-9 to TRBJ2-7; 7 bases line up with TRBD1. Germline CDR1 SEHNR, CDR2 FQNEAQ (reference sequence). This CDR3 has 13 amino acids. J gave up 7 bases and V 2 bases, and 5 bases lay outside the gene matches. The CDR3 DNA follows: TGTGCCAGCAGCTTAAATACAGGGGTAGAGCAGTACTTC. It translates to CASSLNTGVEQYF.

Here the CDR3 DNA reads TGCGCCAGCAGCTTGGGGACAGGGGAAAAGGAAAAACTGTTTTTT. Translating gives CASSLGTGEKEKLFF. The chain couples TRBV5-1 to TRBJ1-4; 9 bases are a match to TRBD1. The CDR3 extends over 15 amino acids. Germline values: CDR1 SGHRS, CDR2 YFSETQ. Germline trimming cut 0 bases from V and 8 bases from J; bases unmatched to any gene: 5.

The gene calls are TRBV30 and TRBJ1-1; D not certain. The CDR3 length is 14 residues. V was clipped by 7 bases and J by 0 bases, with 15 bases between them. From germline, CDR1 is GTSNPN and CDR2 SVGIG (reference sequence). CDR3 DNA sequence: TGTGCCTACCTAAAGGCGGAGGTGAACACTGAAGCTTTCTTT. Residues: CAYLKAEVNTEAFF. Full variable domain (outside the CDR3, taken from reference TRBV30 and TRBJ1-1): SQTIHQWPATLVQPVGSPLSLECTVEGTSNPNLYWYRQAAGRGLQLLFYSVGIGQISSEVPQNLSASRPQDRQFILSSKKLLLSDSGFYLCAYLKAEVNTEAFFGQGTRLTVV.

In this sample, this clone turned up a few times. The chain recombines TRBV28 with TRBJ1-6; 8 positions agree with TRBD1. This CDR3 has 13 residues. The V gene's germline CDR1 is MDHEN and CDR2 SYDVKM. Losses at the gene ends were 6 bases for V and 5 bases for J; bases not matched to a gene: 0. CDR3 sequence reads: CASRQGDNSPLHF. The CDR3 nucleotides are TGTGCCAGCAGACAGGGGGATAATTCACCCCTCCACTTT. The variable domain in full, with the rest retrieved from reference TRBV28 and TRBJ1-6, is DVKVTQSSRYLVKRTGEKVFLECVQDMDHENMFWYRQDPGLGLRLIYFSYDVKMKEKGDIPEGYSVSREKKERFSLILESASTNQTSMYLCASRQGDNSPLHFGNGTRLTVT.

J is TRBJ2-5 and V is TRBV5-1; 9 nucleotides line up with TRBD2. With 3 bases clipped from V and 5 bases from J, the junction kept 14 bases outside the gene matches. The germline V gene has CDR1 SGHRS and CDR2 YFSETQ. The length of the CDR3 is 17 residues. The CDR3 loop is CASSYDSASGGWETQYF. DNA of the CDR3: TGCGCCAGCAGCTATGACTCTGCCAGCGGGGGGTGGGAGACCCAGTACTTC.

Comment on this clone: The sample has other DNA sequences that encode this CDR3 too. V gene TRBV19 combines with J gene TRBJ1-5; possible D gene TRBD1, 5 bases. V dropped 7 bases and J dropped 4 bases, with 8 bases sitting between them. The CDR3 is 12 residues long. CDR1 LNHDA and CDR2 SQIVND come from the germline V gene (reference sequence). The CDR3 DNA reads TGTGCCAGTAACAGGTTTAATCAGCCCCAGCATTTT. It encodes CASNRFNQPQHF.

The CDR3 spells CASSMGTGAGYTF. CDR3 coding DNA: TGTGCCAGCAGCATGGGGACAGGGGCTGGCTACACCTTC. The rearrangement uses TRBV13 and TRBJ1-2; 10 nucleotides agree with TRBD1. Germline CDR1 is PRHDT and CDR2 is FYEKMQ (reference sequence). The CDR3 is 13 amino acids. Trimming took 5 bases from V and 7 from J; bases not matched to a gene: 4.

V and J are TRBV7-2 and TRBJ1-5; D uncertain. CDR1 is SGHTA and CDR2 is FQGNSA in the germline V gene. Trimming took off 4 bases at V and 2 bases at J, with 12 bases between the two ends. There are 15 residues in the CDR3. The CDR3 region is CASSSGRGGNQPQHF. The CDR3 DNA is TGTGCCAGCAGCTCCGGACGGGGAGGCAATCAGCCCCAGCATTTT.

The J gene is TRBJ1-1, the V gene TRBV5-1; D gene unclear. CDR1 is SGHRS, CDR2 YFSETQ, per germline. This CDR3 contains 15 residues. The V end lost 0 bases, the J end lost 2 bases, and 11 bases lay between the germline ends. CDR3 nucleotide sequence: TGCGCCAGCAGCTTGGGACTGAGCCATAACACTGAAGCTTTCTTT. Amino acid sequence: CASSLGLSHNTEAFF.

The chain carries TRBV9 and TRBJ2-1; 7 bases match TRBD2. J gave up 1 base and V 2 bases, and 3 bases lay outside the gene matches. This CDR3 has 15 amino acids. Germline-derived CDR1 and CDR2 are SGDLS and YYNGEE. CDR3 in DNA: TGTGCCAGCAGCGTGACAGCGGGGTCCTACAATGAGCAGTTCTTC. Translated, it gives CASSVTAGSYNEQFF.

V is TRBV7-3 and J is TRBJ1-2; 9 bases are a match to TRBD1. Losses at the gene ends were 5 bases for V and 5 bases for J; bases not matched to a gene: 6. From germline, CDR1 is SGHTA and CDR2 FQGTGA. The CDR3 is 14 residues long. The CDR3 is CASSKDRGRYGYTF. The CDR3 DNA follows: TGTGCCAGCAGCAAGGACAGGGGACGATATGGCTACACCTTC.

This clone was observed a single time. This chain connects TRBV13 to TRBJ2-1, with a possible D match to TRBD2 (5 bases). V was trimmed by 4 bases and J by 4 bases, leaving 8 bases between them. This CDR3 comprises 13 residues. The V gene's germline CDR1 is PRHDT and CDR2 FYEKMQ (reference sequence). CDR3 in DNA: TGTGCCAGCAGCTATTCGGGGTACAATGAGCAGTTCTTC. Protein: CASSYSGYNEQFF.

This sequence joins TRBV7-2 and TRBJ1-6, with 9 positions matching TRBD1. CDR3 size: 15 residues. The junction had 6 bases not matched to a gene; V was cut back by 5 bases and J by 7 bases. The germline V gene encodes CDR1 SGHTA and CDR2 FQGNSA. CDR3 loop: CASSPRTGANSPLHF. In DNA form, the CDR3 reads TGTGCCAGCAGCCCCAGGACAGGGGCAAATTCACCCCTCCACTTT.

The chain employs TRBV28 and TRBJ1-5, with 7 bases matching TRBD1. The CDR3 is made up of 15 amino acids. Trimming removed 5 bases from V and 2 bases from J; junction bases left unmatched: 6. Germline assignment: CDR1 MDHEN and CDR2 SYDVKM. The CDR3 coding sequence is TGTGCCAGCAGTCCCGCACAGGGGCGCAATCAGCCCCAGCATTTT. This encodes CASSPAQGRNQPQHF. Using reference TRBV28 and TRBJ1-5 for the parts outside the CDR3, the full variable domain is DVKVTQSSRYLVKRTGEKVFLECVQDMDHENMFWYRQDPGLGLRLIYFSYDVKMKEKGDIPEGYSVSREKKERFSLILESASTNQTSMYLCASSPAQGRNQPQHFGDGTRLSIL.